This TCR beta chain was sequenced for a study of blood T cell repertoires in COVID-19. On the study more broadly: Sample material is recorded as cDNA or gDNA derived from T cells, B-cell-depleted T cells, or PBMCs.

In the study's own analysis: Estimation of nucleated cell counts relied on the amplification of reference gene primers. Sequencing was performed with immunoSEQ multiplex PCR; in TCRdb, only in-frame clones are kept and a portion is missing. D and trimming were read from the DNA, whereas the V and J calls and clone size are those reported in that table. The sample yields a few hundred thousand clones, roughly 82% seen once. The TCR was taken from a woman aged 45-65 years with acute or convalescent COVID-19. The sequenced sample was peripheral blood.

The CDR3 sequence is CASSHPWYRGDYEQYF. The CDR3 DNA reads TGTGCCAGCAGTCATCCTTGGTACAGGGGGGACTACGAGCAGTACTTC. This chain links TRBV28 with TRBJ2-7, with 8 bases identical to TRBD1. This CDR3 spans 16 amino acids. With 5 bases clipped from V and 3 bases from J, the junction kept 12 bases outside the gene matches. Germline lookup yields CDR1 MDHEN and CDR2 SYDVKM.